The 21 T cell receptor beta chains below were found in one sample sequenced in a study of OX40 agonist ivuxolimab in advanced cancers. The method was immunoSEQ multiplex PCR; TCRdb's version includes in-frame clones alone and lacks a portion of them. The sample has just under 95,000 clones; around 90% are singletons. The material sequenced was CD4+ or CD8+ T cells sorted from blood, taken in a trial of the OX40 agonist ivuxolimab. The source of these receptors is an adult with an advanced solid tumor such as melanoma, head and neck, liver or kidney cancer.

This chain connects TRBV7-3 to TRBJ1-1, with 8 bases lining up with TRBD1. V trimming: 5 bases; J trimming: 5 bases; junction bases outside the gene matches: 4. This CDR3 region has 13 residues. Germline lookup yields CDR1 SGHTA and CDR2 FQGTGA. The chain's CDR3 is CASSTRGLTEAFF. The CDR3 DNA is TGTGCCAGCAGCACCAGGGGGCTAACTGAAGCTTTCTTT.

The CDR3 DNA reads TGTGCCAGCAGCATCGGGGGGGACAATGAGCAGTTCTTC. Amino acid sequence: CASSIGGDNEQFF. J is TRBJ2-1 and V is TRBV7-9; 8 bases map to TRBD2. There are 13 residues in the CDR3. V lost 5 bases and J lost 5; bases outside the gene matches: 2. Germline-derived CDR1 and CDR2 are SEHNR and FQNEAQ (reference sequence).

This rearrangement joins TRBV5-4 to TRBJ1-6, with unresolved D. Per germline, CDR1 SGHNT and CDR2 YYREEE (reference sequence). The CDR3 covers 14 residues. Between the trimmed V and J ends, which lost 0 bases and 10 bases, there was a span of 11 bases. CDR3 sequence: CASSLAVLGSPLHF. CDR3 in DNA: TGTGCCAGCAGCTTGGCTGTATTGGGGTCACCCCTCCACTTT.

The genes are TRBV4-1 and TRBJ1-2; 9 bases line up with TRBD1. The ends lost 5 bases at V and 5 bases at J; junction bases unmatched: 3. The germline gives CDR1 MGHRA, CDR2 YSYEKL. CDR3 length: 13 residues. The CDR3 sequence: CASSDRGGYGYTF. The DNA of the CDR3 is TGCGCCAGCAGCGACAGGGGGGGGTATGGCTACACCTTC.

The chain employs TRBV2 and TRBJ1-2; D possibly corresponds to TRBD1 (6 bases). CDR1 and CDR2 from the germline V gene are SNHLY and FYNNEI. There are 13 residues in the CDR3. V lost 4 bases and J 2 bases, leaving 8 bases between the germline ends. The CDR3 protein is CASSGTENYGYTF. CDR3 nucleotides: TGTGCCAGCAGTGGGACAGAAAACTATGGCTACACCTTC.

V gene TRBV7-9 combines with J gene TRBJ2-5; TRBD2 matches 7 bases. CDR1 and CDR2 (germline): SEHNR, FQNEAQ (reference sequence). The CDR3 spans 15 residues. Losses at the gene ends were 2 bases for V and 2 bases for J; bases not matched to a gene: 5. The CDR3: CASSLRSGEQETQYF. The CDR3 nucleotides are TGTGCCAGCAGCTTACGGAGCGGGGAACAAGAGACCCAGTACTTC.

On this clone itself: The junction shows a germline mismatch at one end, possibly a read error. The J gene is TRBJ2-5, the V gene TRBV11-2; perhaps TRBD2 as D (6 bases). The CDR3 spans 13 residues. CDR1 is SGHAT, CDR2 FQNNGV, per germline. The CDR3 sequence: CVSSGGTLETQYF. The CDR3 region has the DNA TGTGTCAGCAGCGGCGGGACCCTAGAGACCCAGTACTTC.

The V gene is TRBV14, the J gene TRBJ1-1; possible D gene TRBD1, 6 bases. The CDR3 spans 12 residues. V was shortened by 3 bases and J by 10 bases, with 12 bases between the two germline ends. The germline V gene has CDR1 SGHDN and CDR2 FVKESK. For the CDR3, the DNA is TGTGCCAGCAGCCAGTCGGGACATTTAGCTTTCTTT. Translated: CASSQSGHLAFF. Supplemented by reference TRBV14 and TRBJ1-1, the full variable domain reads EAGVTQFPSHSVIEKGQTVTLRCDPISGHDNLYWYRRVMGKEIKFLLHFVKESKQDESGMPNNRFLAERTGGTYSTLKVQPAELEDSGVYFCASSQSGHLAFFGQGTRLTVV.

CDR3 sequence (DNA): TGTGCCAGCTCCCTTGGAGGGATGAACATTCAGTACTTC. Its protein product is CASSLGGMNIQYF. The chain joins TRBV11-3 to TRBJ2-4; a weak D match, TRBD2 (6 bases). This CDR3 comprises 13 residues. Deletions cut 8 bases from V and 7 bases from J, with 15 bases between. Germline-derived CDR1 and CDR2 are SGHNT and YENEEA.

The chain recombines TRBV18 with TRBJ2-5, with unresolved D. The CDR3 extends over 14 amino acids. The germline V gene encodes CDR1 KGHSH and CDR2 LQKENI. Between the trimmed V and J ends, which lost 5 bases and 0 bases, there was a span of 10 bases. The CDR3: CASSYSSYQETQYF. The CDR3 bases are TGTGCCAGCTCATACAGCTCGTACCAAGAGACCCAGTACTTC.

The V call is TRBV6-1, the J call TRBJ2-1; 12 nucleotides match TRBD2. V was pared by 4 bases and J by 8 bases, with 15 bases of the junction left unmatched. The CDR3 length is 18 residues. CDR1 is MNHNS and CDR2 is SASEGT in the germline V gene. CDR3 loop: CASSGSSGGAGGFDEQFF. The CDR3 DNA follows: TGTGCCAGCAGTGGGTCTAGCGGGGGGGCGGGCGGCTTCGATGAGCAGTTCTTC.

This clone has just one count. V and J are TRBV7-9 and TRBJ2-5, with D tentatively TRBD1 or TRBD2 (6 bases each). Between the trimmed V and J ends, which lost 4 bases and 5 bases, there was a span of 17 bases. CDR1 is SEHNR and CDR2 is FQNEAQ in the germline V gene (reference sequence). CDR3 length: 15 amino acids. CDR3: CASSSGGRVRETQYF. The CDR3, as DNA: TGTGCCAGCAGCTCCGGGGGCCGGGTGAGGGAGACCCAGTACTTC.

J is TRBJ1-1 and V is TRBV18; the D gene is possibly TRBD1 (6 bases). Trimming took off 3 bases at V and 1 base at J, with 12 bases between the two ends. From germline, CDR1 is KGHSH and CDR2 LQKENI. The CDR3 spans 15 residues. Here the CDR3 reads CASSPTDSPNTEAFF. The CDR3 DNA reads TGTGCCAGCTCACCCACGGACAGCCCGAACACTGAAGCTTTCTTT.

The CDR3, as DNA: TGCGCCAGCAGCCAAGATGGGGTACAGCCCCAGCATTTT. This encodes CASSQDGVQPQHF. This sequence joins TRBV4-1 and TRBJ1-5, with D hard to call. Trimming took off 0 bases at V and 7 bases at J, with 7 bases between the two ends. The CDR3 runs to 13 residues. The germline gives CDR1 MGHRA, CDR2 YSYEKL.

The chain links TRBV10-3 to TRBJ1-5, with TRBD1 matching 7 bases. The junction had 9 bases not matched to a gene; V was cut back by 10 bases and J by 0 bases. This CDR3 has 15 residues. Germline loops: CDR1 ENHRY, CDR2 SYGVKD. The CDR3 bases are TGTGCCACCGGGACAGAATCGTATAGCAATCAGCCCCAGCATTTT. Protein: CATGTESYSNQPQHF.

The V and J genes are TRBV6-5 and TRBJ2-5; D gene unclear. V was clipped by 2 bases and J by 6 bases, with 10 bases between them. CDR1 and CDR2 (germline): MNHEY, SVGAGI. CDR3 length: 13 residues. The CDR3 region has the DNA TGTGCCAGCAGTTACCCGGCAGCTAAGACCCAGTACTTC. It encodes CASSYPAAKTQYF.

The chain recombines TRBV5-4 with TRBJ2-7; TRBD1 agrees at 8 bases. Germline V gives CDR1 SGHNT, CDR2 YYREEE (reference sequence). The CDR3 runs to 14 residues. The ends lost 4 bases at V and 3 bases at J; junction bases unmatched: 6. DNA for the CDR3: TGTGCCAGCAGCAACCAGGGGGCCATCTACGAGCAGTACTTC. Amino acids: CASSNQGAIYEQYF.

This clone was picked up one time. The chain has TRBV15 and TRBJ2-7; D unresolved. The CDR3 extends over 15 amino acids. The V gene's germline CDR1 is LNHNV and CDR2 YYDKDF (reference sequence). V was cut by 3 bases and J by 0 bases, with 12 bases left in between. CDR3 nucleotide sequence: TGTGCCACCAGCAGGGGTGGTAAGAACTCCTACGAGCAGTACTTC. Its protein product is CATSRGGKNSYEQYF.

This rearrangement joins TRBV19 to TRBJ2-5, with 7 bases that match TRBD1. This CDR3 comprises 14 residues. The V gene end was trimmed by 6 bases and the J gene end by 2 bases; junction bases not matched to a gene: 6. CDR1 and CDR2 (germline): LNHDA, SQIVND (reference sequence). The CDR3 region has the DNA TGTGCCAGTAGACTTACGGGACAGCAAGAGACCCAGTACTTC. It codes for CASRLTGQQETQYF.

The CDR3 is CASSLGPQGKIEQFF. The DNA for the CDR3 is TGCGCCAGCAGCTTGGGGCCCCAGGGGAAGATTGAGCAGTTCTTC. This chain connects TRBV5-1 to TRBJ2-1; TRBD1 is a possible D gene (6 bases). Per germline, CDR1 SGHRS and CDR2 YFSETQ. Trimming removed 0 bases at V and 9 bases at J, with 16 bases between. The CDR3 totals 15 residues.

This chain joins TRBV5-1 and TRBJ1-4; 7 bases line up with TRBD1. CDR3 length: 14 residues. Germline V lookup: CDR1 SGHRS, CDR2 YFSETQ. V trimming: 7 bases; J trimming: 5 bases; junction bases outside the gene matches: 8. The CDR3 coding sequence is TGCGCCAGCGGCACAGGGGAAGGAAATGAAAAACTGTTTTTT. Translation: CASGTGEGNEKLFF. Filled out from reference TRBV5-1 and TRBJ1-4, the complete variable domain reads KAGVTQTPRYLIKTRGQQVTLSCSPISGHRSVSWYQQTPGQGLQFLFEYFSETQRNKGNFPGRFSGRQFSNSRSEMNVSTLELGDSALYLCASGTGEGNEKLFFGSGTQLSVL.